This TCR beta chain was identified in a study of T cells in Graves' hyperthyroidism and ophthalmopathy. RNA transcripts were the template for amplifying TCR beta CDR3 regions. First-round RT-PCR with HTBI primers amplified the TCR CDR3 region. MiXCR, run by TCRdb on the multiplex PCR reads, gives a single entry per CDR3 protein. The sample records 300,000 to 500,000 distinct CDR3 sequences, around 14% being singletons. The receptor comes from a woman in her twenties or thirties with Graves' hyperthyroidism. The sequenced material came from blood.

CDR3 DNA: TGTGCCAGCAGCCCAAGGGGTGCGAACACTGAAGCTTTCTTT. Translated, it gives CASSPRGANTEAFF. The gene calls are TRBV9 and TRBJ1-1; D possibly corresponds to TRBD1 (5 bases). Germline V gene lookup returns CDR1 SGDLS and CDR2 YYNGEE. This CDR3 is built from 14 residues. Trimming shortened V by 4 bases and J by 1 base, and 11 bases separated the two germline ends.